This T cell receptor (beta chain) was captured in a study of identical twins. Broader study findings: Insertion counts were lower in abundant cord blood beta clonotypes, a trend that memory repertoires did not show. The study drew conclusions from cross-sectional statistical analysis, not from following the same donors.

A universal primer site arose from template switching, and cDNA bore unique molecular identifiers. TCRdb re-called the 5' RACE reads through MiXCR, storing one row per CDR3 protein. The sample carries 150,000 or so distinct CDR3 sequences, 3.5% recorded once. This clonotype came up many times. Its specificity is unknown. The TCR comes from a man aged 18 to 30 in good health. Sample: memory T cells sorted from blood.

DNA of the CDR3: TGCAGCGTTGAAGGAAATACAGATACGCAGTATTTT. It encodes CSVEGNTDTQYF. The chain combines TRBV29-1 with TRBJ2-3; D not certain. V was shortened by 1 base and J by 3 bases, with 5 bases between the two germline ends. This CDR3 is 12 amino acids long. The germline V gene has CDR1 SQVTM and CDR2 ANQGSEA.